This TCR beta chain was sequenced in a study of cytomegalovirus exposure and HLA in healthy donors. The V gene's germline CDR1 is ENHRY and CDR2 SYGVKD. This CDR3 is 13 amino acids long. Trimming took 6 bases from V and 4 from J, leaving 10 bases between them. The PCR ran on 60 Vbeta and 13 Jbeta primers. Only in-frame clones appear in the TCRdb table, and some are missing; sequencing was by immunoSEQ multiplex PCR. The table lists about 160,000 clones, over 80% of them singletons. Sequencing was carried out using PBMCs. The chain is built from TRBV10-3 and TRBJ1-5, with D uncertain. The TCR comes from a girl aged 10 to 17 in good health and CMV-seropositive. The CDR3 sequence is CAISDAQNQPQHF. The DNA for the CDR3 is TGTGCCATCAGCGATGCCCAGAATCAGCCCCAGCATTTT.